The 31 T cell receptor beta chains given below trace back to one sample, sequenced in a study of blood T cells in healthy people across ages. Sample-barcoded 5' priming and a J-beta primer mix drove a second PCR of 7 to 11 cycles. MiXCR was run by TCRdb on the 5' RACE reads, yielding one entry per CDR3 protein. The sample consists of 700,000 to 950,000 distinct CDR3 sequences, over 45% of them appearing once. The sequencing sample was made of blood. The source is a man younger than 40 in good health.

This clonotype has just one count. This chain connects TRBV3-1 to TRBJ1-2; 9 bases are a match to TRBD1. The CDR3 runs to 17 residues. Losses at the gene ends were 0 bases for V and 5 bases for J; bases not matched to a gene: 10. Germline V lookup: CDR1 LGHDT, CDR2 YNNKEL (reference sequence). CDR3 bases: TGTGCCAGCAGCCAAGAGCAGTCGGGACAGGGAAATTATGGCTACACCTTC. It codes for CASSQEQSGQGNYGYTF.

The count of this clonotype is one. This rearrangement joins TRBV7-2 to TRBJ2-3; 13 bases agree with TRBD2. V trimming: 4 bases; J trimming: 0 bases; junction bases outside the gene matches: 13. CDR3 size: 20 residues. Germline values: CDR1 SGHTA, CDR2 FQGNSA. The CDR3 spells CASSSEVTSGGAVSTDTQYF. In DNA, the CDR3 is TGTGCCAGCAGCTCTGAGGTTACTAGCGGGGGGGCAGTTAGCACAGATACGCAGTATTTT.

This clonotype was seen more than once but under ten times. The chain uses TRBV14 and TRBJ1-2, with D unresolved. CDR3 length equals 18 residues. The ends were cut back, 1 base at V and 4 bases at J, with 22 bases in the middle. The germline gives CDR1 SGHDN, CDR2 FVKESK. CDR3 region: CASSQVFQTRLDLYGYTF. CDR3 coding DNA: TGTGCCAGCAGCCAAGTGTTCCAGACCCGCTTAGACCTCTATGGCTACACCTTC.

This chain joins TRBV12-3 or TRBV12-4 and TRBJ2-1; D gene unclear. The length of the CDR3 is 11 residues. Trimming removed 3 bases from V and 9 bases from J, with 6 bases in between. The CDR3 loop is CASSLMIEQFF. The DNA for the CDR3 is TGTGCCAGCAGTTTGATGATTGAGCAGTTCTTC.

This clonotype was observed a handful of times. The chain is built from TRBV11-2 and TRBJ2-1; no clear D gene. V dropped 1 base and J dropped 7 bases, with 8 bases sitting between them. The CDR3 length is 13 residues. CDR1 SGHAT and CDR2 FQNNGV come from the germline V gene. Here the CDR3 DNA reads TGTGCCAGCAGCTTAGGGATGTTGAATGAGCAGTTCTTC. Protein product: CASSLGMLNEQFF. Combining the CDR3 with reference TRBV11-2 and TRBJ2-1 gives the whole variable domain EAGVAQSPRYKIIEKRQSVAFWCNPISGHATLYWYQQILGQGPKLLIQFQNNGVVDDSQLPKDRFSAERLKGVDSTLKIQPAKLEDSAVYLCASSLGMLNEQFFGPGTRLTVL.

The rearrangement uses TRBV10-1 and TRBJ2-5; D ambiguous. The CDR3 is 13 amino acids. Per germline, CDR1 WNHNN and CDR2 SYGVQD (reference sequence). V lost 2 bases, J lost 1 base, and 5 bases lay in between. CDR3 sequence reads: CASSEAVQETQYF. CDR3 coding DNA: TGCGCCAGCAGTGAGGCCGTCCAAGAGACCCAGTACTTC.

Here the CDR3 DNA reads TGCAGCGTCCCCAAAAGAGCAGGAGTGTATGTTCGAGAGACCCAGTACTTC. The encoded protein is CSVPKRAGVYVRETQYF. The chain recombines TRBV29-1 with TRBJ2-7; D unresolved. The J call may be in error: the DNA end matches TRBJ2-5 better. The CDR3 covers 17 residues. The germline V gene has CDR1 SQVTM and CDR2 ANQGSEA.

This clonotype was seen once. The chain has TRBV7-2 and TRBJ2-3; no firm D call. CDR1 and CDR2 from the germline V gene are SGHTA and FQGNSA. Trimming stripped 5 bases from V and 4 bases from J, with 10 bases between. This CDR3 region has 13 residues. The CDR3 coding sequence is TGTACCAGCAGCCGGACCGGTTCAGATACGCAGTATTTT. Translated: CTSSRTGSDTQYF.

A few counts support this clonotype. This chain connects TRBV7-2 to TRBJ1-2; 9 nucleotides agree with TRBD1. The CDR3 loop spans 14 amino acids. Per the germline V gene, CDR1 is SGHTA and CDR2 is FQGNSA. Trimming cost V 1 base and J 8 bases; bases outside gene matches: 5. This CDR3 reads CASSLEGQGSGYTF. CDR3 sequence (DNA): TGTGCCAGCAGCTTAGAGGGACAGGGAAGCGGCTACACCTTC.

The V call is TRBV11-2, the J call TRBJ2-3, with D possibly being TRBD2 (5 bases). CDR1 is SGHAT, CDR2 FQNNGV, per germline. The CDR3 has 15 amino acids. V gave up 4 bases and J gave up 0 bases, with 11 bases separating them. In nucleotides, the CDR3 is TGTGCCAGCAGCTCGTGGCGCGGGAGCACAGATACGCAGTATTTT. Translating it yields CASSSWRGSTDTQYF.

The chain carries TRBV6-1 and TRBJ2-7, with 7 bases identical to TRBD1. V lost 4 bases to trimming and J lost 4 bases; unmatched junction nucleotides: 10. Germline V CDR1 and CDR2: MNHNS, SASEGT. This CDR3 has 15 residues. CDR3 region: CASSVIDLTGYEQYF. The DNA of the CDR3 is TGTGCCAGCAGTGTAATAGACTTGACAGGGTACGAGCAGTACTTC.

V usage is TRBV11-2 and J usage is TRBJ1-2; D might be TRBD1 (6 bases). Trimming removed 5 bases from V and 4 bases from J, with 20 bases in between. Per germline, CDR1 SGHAT and CDR2 FQNNGV. The CDR3 totals 16 residues. In DNA, the CDR3 is TGTGCCAGCAGCCGGATCAACCCCCAGGGGACCTATGGCTACACCTTC. Its protein is CASSRINPQGTYGYTF. The full variable domain, its missing parts supplied by reference TRBV11-2 and TRBJ1-2, is EAGVAQSPRYKIIEKRQSVAFWCNPISGHATLYWYQQILGQGPKLLIQFQNNGVVDDSQLPKDRFSAERLKGVDSTLKIQPAKLEDSAVYLCASSRINPQGTYGYTFGSGTRLTVV.

The CDR3 spells CASRRQGETQYF. In DNA form, the CDR3 reads TGTGCCAGCAGGAGACAGGGGGAGACCCAGTACTTC. J is TRBJ2-5 and V is TRBV6-5, with 8 bases aligning to TRBD1. Germline CDR1 reads MNHEY; CDR2 reads SVGAGI. The J segment lost 5 bases and the V segment lost 6 bases, leaving 2 bases of the junction unmatched. This CDR3 is built from 12 residues.

The rearrangement joins TRBV29-1 to TRBJ1-1, with TRBD1 as a possible D gene (5 bases). V dropped 7 bases and J dropped 12 bases, with 18 bases sitting between them. Germline CDR1 and CDR2: SQVTM and ANQGSEA. The CDR3 has 11 residues. CDR3 region: CSGAWGTMTFF. Written as DNA, the CDR3 is TGCAGCGGTGCATGGGGCACCATGACTTTCTTT.

The chain joins TRBV20-1 to TRBJ2-5, with D perhaps matching TRBD2 (5 bases). CDR1 is DFQATT, CDR2 SNEGSKA, per germline (reference sequence). The CDR3 sequence is 9 residues long. The CDR3 loop is CSMAREQYF. The CDR3 DNA is TGCAGCATGGCTAGGGAGCAGTACTTC.

V is TRBV14 and J is TRBJ1-2, with 10 positions matching TRBD1. The CDR3 is 16 residues long. The germline CDR1 and CDR2 sequences are SGHDN and FVKESK. With 2 bases clipped from V and 7 bases from J, the junction kept 10 bases outside the gene matches. The CDR3 reads CASSQRFGDRGTGYTF. CDR3 DNA sequence: TGTGCCAGCAGCCAAAGATTTGGGGACAGGGGTACTGGCTACACCTTC.

CDR3 sequence reads: CASSTQGCEQYF. CDR3 nucleotides: TGTGCCAGCAGTACCCAGGGTTGCGAGCAGTACTTC. J is TRBJ2-7 and V is TRBV2, with D possibly being TRBD1 (5 bases). CDR3 size: 12 residues. Trimming cost V 5 bases and J 6 bases, with 11 bases left between them. Germline CDR1 SNHLY, CDR2 FYNNEI.

This clonotype was counted a few times. This rearrangement joins TRBV29-1 to TRBJ2-6; the D gene is possibly TRBD1 (6 bases). The CDR3 has 14 amino acids. The germline V gene encodes CDR1 SQVTM and CDR2 ANQGSEA. With 4 bases removed from V and 2 bases from J, the gap between germline ends came to 9 bases. CDR3 coding DNA: TGCAGCGTTGCCACAGGGACTGGGGCCAACGTCCTGACTTTC. This encodes CSVATGTGANVLTF.

V gene TRBV11-3 combines with J gene TRBJ2-3; the match to TRBD2 covers 11 bases. Trimming cost V 6 bases and J 1 base; bases outside gene matches: 9. Germline CDR1 SGHNT, CDR2 YENEEA. This CDR3 has 17 residues. This CDR3 is CASRGASGRIGTDTQYF. CDR3 nucleotide sequence: TGTGCCAGCAGGGGAGCTAGCGGGAGGATTGGCACAGATACGCAGTATTTT.

This clonotype has a handful of counts. This chain uses TRBV7-9 with TRBJ1-2, with 8 positions matching TRBD1. V was clipped by 5 bases and J by 6 bases; unmatched bases: 8. The germline gives CDR1 SEHNR, CDR2 FQNEAQ (reference sequence). CDR3 size: 14 residues. CDR3 sequence reads: CASSPLQGANGYTF. As DNA, the CDR3 is TGTGCCAGCAGCCCCCTCCAGGGGGCGAATGGCTACACCTTC.

The sample holds a few counts of this clonotype. V usage is TRBV7-7 and J usage is TRBJ2-1; the D call may be TRBD1 or TRBD2 (6 bases each). Between the trimmed V and J ends, which lost 2 bases and 8 bases, there was a span of 10 bases. The CDR3 length is 13 residues. Germline V CDR1 and CDR2: SSHAT, FNYEAQ (reference sequence). The CDR3 region has the DNA TGTGCCAGCAGCTTATGGGGGGCAGATGAGCAGTTCTTC. This translates into CASSLWGADEQFF.

This clonotype was detected only a few times. V usage is TRBV12-3 or TRBV12-4 and J usage is TRBJ2-5; 8 bases align to TRBD1. V dropped 8 bases and J dropped 4; count of bases not matched to a gene: 0. The length of the CDR3 is 11 residues. The CDR3 nucleotides are TGTGCCAGCCAGGGGGCAGAGACCCAGTACTTC. Its translation is CASQGAETQYF.

Concerning this clonotype itself: The junction departs from the called germline gene at one end, perhaps through a read error. The chain carries TRBV11-2 and TRBJ2-3; D possibly matches TRBD1 or TRBD2 (6 bases each). Per germline, CDR1 SGHAT and CDR2 FQNNGV. The CDR3 has 17 residues. DNA for the CDR3: TGTGCCAGCAGCTCTCCCGGGGGTGGGGGGCCCACAGATGCGCAGTATTTT. It is translated as CASSSPGGGGPTDAQYF.

This chain joins TRBV9 and TRBJ2-3, with 13 bases that match TRBD2. The CDR3 loop spans 18 amino acids. The germline V gene has CDR1 SGDLS and CDR2 YYNGEE. The V segment lost 0 bases and the J segment 6 bases; nucleotides outside the gene matches: 10. CDR3 in DNA: TGTGCCAGCAGCGTAGCCTATTCCGGGACTAGCGGGATTGATACGCAGTATTTT. Translation: CASSVAYSGTSGIDTQYF.

The J gene is TRBJ1-2, the V gene TRBV29-1; perhaps TRBD1 as D (5 bases). This CDR3 comprises 13 residues. CDR1 is SQVTM, CDR2 ANQGSEA, per germline. V lost 7 bases and J 5 bases, leaving 17 bases between the germline ends. The CDR3 DNA follows: TGCAGCGATCGGACCCCGGCAGGGTATGGCTACACCTTC. Encoded protein: CSDRTPAGYGYTF.

This clonotype has just one count. The chain has TRBV20-1 and TRBJ2-7; 8 bases line up with TRBD2. V was clipped by 6 bases and J by 5 bases; unmatched bases: 12. The germline CDR1 and CDR2 sequences are DFQATT and SNEGSKA (reference sequence). The CDR3 extends over 14 amino acids. The CDR3 region is CSAPWGGRMDEQYF. CDR3 coding DNA: TGCAGTGCCCCGTGGGGCGGGAGGATGGACGAGCAGTACTTC.

The sample holds a few counts of this clonotype. CDR3 nucleotides: TGCGCCAGCAGGGACGGACAGGGGTTCCTGAACGAGCAGTACTTC. Translated: CASRDGQGFLNEQYF. This chain joins TRBV5-1 and TRBJ2-7, with TRBD1 identical over 9 bases. Per germline, CDR1 SGHRS and CDR2 YFSETQ. The length of the CDR3 is 15 residues. Losses at the gene ends were 5 bases for V and 5 bases for J; bases not matched to a gene: 11.

The chain combines TRBV20-1 with TRBJ2-5, with 9 nucleotides matching TRBD2. J was trimmed by 4 bases and V by 6 bases; bases with no gene match: 9. This CDR3 has 14 residues. Per germline, CDR1 DFQATT and CDR2 SNEGSKA (reference sequence). The CDR3 sequence: CSAGVAGAVETQYF. In DNA, the CDR3 is TGCAGTGCAGGAGTAGCGGGAGCAGTAGAGACCCAGTACTTC.

On this clonotype: One junction end does not reproduce the germline sequence, and a read error may be involved. The chain has TRBV29-1 and TRBJ2-4, with unresolved D. The CDR3 loop spans 13 amino acids. Germline V lookup: CDR1 SQVTM, CDR2 ANQGSEA. The CDR3 nucleotides are TGCAGCGTCGAAGGGTTAGCCAAAAACATTCAGTACTTC. Translated: CSVEGLAKNIQYF.

The chain recombines TRBV7-9 with TRBJ2-7, with a weak D call TRBD1 (6 bases). This CDR3 region has 13 residues. From germline, CDR1 is SEHNR and CDR2 FQNEAQ (reference sequence). Trimming took 5 bases from V and 2 from J, leaving 10 bases between them. Here the CDR3 DNA reads TGTGCCAGCAGCCATACAGGGCCCTACGAGCAGTACTTC. Translation: CASSHTGPYEQYF.

In regard to this clonotype: This could be a read error, since a much larger clone is one nucleotide away. The genes are TRBV7-2 and TRBJ1-2, with D possibly being TRBD1 (5 bases). There are 13 residues in the CDR3. Germline V CDR1 and CDR2: SGHTA, FQGNSA. Trimming took off 5 bases at V and 10 bases at J, with 17 bases between the two ends. The CDR3 bases are TGTGCCAGCAGCCAGAGGGACCTCCATGACTACACCTTC. Its protein is CASSQRDLHDYTF.